The T cell receptor (beta chain) described here comes from a study of control samples from healthy donors and cancer patients. Between the trimmed V and J ends, which lost 1 base and 0 bases, there was a span of 12 bases. CDR3 length: 16 amino acids. CDR1 MGHRA and CDR2 YSYEKL come from the germline V gene. Sequenced by immunoSEQ multiplex PCR; TCRdb stores in-frame clones only, minus some. This sample's table reports 150,000 to 200,000 clones. Sequencing was performed on blood. The V call is TRBV4-1, the J call TRBJ1-1; D gene unclear. The origin of this receptor is a woman in her thirties in good health. CDR3: CASSQVEGIMNTEAFF. The CDR3 region has the DNA TGCGCCAGCAGCCAAGTTGAGGGAATTATGAACACTGAAGCTTTCTTT.